This is a list of T cell receptor beta chains from one sample in a study of shared clonotypes between healthy human individuals. Clones were read by immunoSEQ multiplex PCR, and TCRdb kept only the in-frame ones, dropping some. Among 2,500,000 or so clones listed, 80% to 95% were seen once. The specimen sequenced was naive CD4+ T cells from PBMCs. These TCRs come from a man aged 18-30 years in good health. Some clones in this sample may be carry-over from other donors' samples. Both conserved end residues are part of each CDR3. The order of the fields is J gene, D gene, clone size, V gene, CDR3 protein, CDR3 DNA. A D gene is named only where the DNA matches it firmly. For some rows the clone size is stated as once, few or many, or as a class when expanded; others skip it.

TRBJ2-3 | TRBD2 | - | TRBV29-1 | CSVRTSGSRTDTQYF | TGCAGCGTTCGGACTAGCGGGAGTCGCACAGATACGCAGTATTTT
TRBJ2-1 | - | - | TRBV7-2 | CASSLARDRPNEQFF | TGTGCCAGCAGCTTAGCCCGGGACCGCCCAAATGAGCAGTTCTTC
TRBJ2-3 | - | - | TRBV29-1 | CSVGTKLTDTQYF | TGCAGCGTTGGGACTAAACTCACAGATACGCAGTATTTT
TRBJ2-1 | TRBD2 | - | TRBV9 | CASSTRLAGGSYNEQFF | TGTGCCAGCAGCACCCGACTAGCGGGAGGGTCCTACAATGAGCAGTTCTTC
TRBJ2-3 | - | once | TRBV29-1 | CSVIFSSDTQYF | TGCAGCGTTATCTTTAGTTCGGATACGCAGTATTTT
TRBJ1-1 | - | few | TRBV5-1 | CASSLGERHTEAFF | TGCGCCAGCAGTTTGGGAGAAAGACACACTGAAGCTTTCTTT
TRBJ2-1 | - | - | TRBV9 | CASSVGVTNEQFF | TGTGCCAGCAGCGTCGGGGTAACGAATGAGCAGTTCTTC
TRBJ2-1 | TRBD2 | - | TRBV4-1 | CASSPLPGTSGKLF | TGCGCCAGCAGCCCCCTCCCCGGGACTAGCGGCAAGCTCTTC
TRBJ2-5 | TRBD1 | - | TRBV28 | CASSLGQGGQETQYF | TGTGCCAGCAGCCTGGGACAGGGGGGCCAAGAGACCCAGTACTTC
TRBJ1-1 | TRBD1 | - | TRBV5-1 | CASSPRTGETEAFF | TGCGCCAGCAGCCCCAGGACAGGGGAGACTGAAGCTTTCTTT
TRBJ2-3 | - | - | TRBV11-1 | CASSRGGHTDTQYF | TGTGCCAGCAGCCGGGGAGGACACACAGATACGCAGTATTTT
TRBJ2-7 | - | - | TRBV28 | CASSLLATEQYF | TGTGCCAGCAGTTTATTGGCGACCGAGCAGTACTTC
TRBJ2-4 | - | - | TRBV5-1 | CASRARGDPGNIQYF | TGCGCCAGCAGGGCCAGGGGCGACCCGGGGAACATTCAGTACTTC
TRBJ1-2 | - | - | TRBV28 | CASSLSQQGGYTF | TGTGCCAGCAGTTTGTCTCAACAGGGCGGCTACACCTTC
TRBJ2-5 | - | - | TRBV2 | CASSVRATQETQYF | TGTGCCAGCAGTGTAAGGGCCACCCAAGAGACCCAGTACTTC
TRBJ1-4 | - | - | TRBV6-6 | CASSSRQQGTNEKLFF | TGTGCCAGCAGTTCCAGACAACAGGGTACTAATGAAAAACTGTTTTTT
TRBJ2-5 | - | once | TRBV7-8 | CASSPISGGPAETQYF | TGTGCCAGCAGCCCCATCTCGGGCGGGCCGGCAGAGACCCAGTACTTC
TRBJ2-7 | TRBD2 | - | TRBV30 | CAWSLGGSSYEQYF | TGTGCCTGGAGCCTGGGAGGGTCCTCCTACGAGCAGTACTTC
TRBJ1-1 | - | - | TRBV11-2 | CASSLWWNTEAFF | TGTGCCAGCAGCTTATGGTGGAACACTGAAGCTTTCTTT
TRBJ2-3 | TRBD2 | - | TRBV19 | CASSWTSGTVSTDTQYF | TGTGCCAGTAGTTGGACTAGCGGGACCGTGAGCACAGATACGCAGTATTTT
TRBJ2-3 | TRBD2 | few | TRBV6-1 | CASSELGLGGSYTDTQYF | TGTGCCAGCAGTGAATTAGGGTTGGGCGGGAGCTACACAGATACGCAGTATTTT
TRBJ1-4 | - | - | TRBV15 | CATSRERGRLFF | TGTGCCACCAGCAGAGAGAGAGGACGACTGTTTTTT
TRBJ2-7 | - | - | TRBV5-8 | CASSAGVVLAEPYEQYF | TGTGCCAGCAGCGCTGGGGTAGTTTTAGCAGAGCCCTACGAGCAGTACTTC
TRBJ1-3 | - | once | TRBV6-5 | CASSFFLPGNTIYF | TGTGCCAGCAGTTTCTTTCTCCCTGGAAACACCATATATTTT
TRBJ2-7 | TRBD1 | - | TRBV28 | CASSSGQVPYEQYF | TGTGCCAGCAGTTCCGGACAGGTTCCCTACGAGCAGTACTTC
TRBJ2-7 | TRBD1 | - | TRBV10-3 | CAISPGQGRYEQYF | TGTGCCATCAGCCCGGGACAGGGTCGCTACGAGCAGTACTTC
TRBJ1-1 | - | - | TRBV5-4 | CASSSRGGGTEAFF | TGTGCCAGCAGCAGTCGGGGAGGCGGCACTGAAGCTTTCTTT
TRBJ1-3 | - | few | TRBV5-1 | CASSLAGTSGNTIYF | TGCGCCAGCAGCTTGGCAGGAACCTCTGGAAACACCATATATTTT
TRBJ1-5 | TRBD1 | - | TRBV6-6 | CASSWNRGAQPQHF | TGTGCCAGCAGTTGGAACAGGGGGGCCCAGCCCCAGCATTTT
TRBJ1-4 | - | - | TRBV10-3 | CAIRGDRYNEKLFF | TGTGCCATCAGGGGAGACCGGTATAATGAAAAACTGTTTTTT
TRBJ1-5 | - | - | TRBV11-1 | CASSLGRGGLRKNQPQHF | TGTGCCAGCAGCTTAGGACGAGGGGGATTACGTAAGAATCAGCCCCAGCATTTT
TRBJ1-4 | - | - | TRBV28 | CASSSRTRNEKLFF | TGTGCCAGCAGTTCTCGGACTCGTAATGAAAAACTGTTTTTT
TRBJ1-2 | TRBD1 | - | TRBV18 | CASSETGQGARYGYTF | TGTGCCAGCTCAGAAACGGGACAGGGCGCGCGCTATGGCTACACCTTC
TRBJ2-5 | - | - | TRBV19 | CASSFRVGWETQYF | TGTGCCAGTAGTTTCCGGGTAGGGTGGGAGACCCAGTACTTC
TRBJ1-5 | TRBD1 | - | TRBV6-5 | CASSRQGMGNQPQHF | TGTGCCAGCAGCCGACAGGGAATGGGCAATCAGCCCCAGCATTTT
TRBJ2-7 | - | - | TRBV7-2 | CASSLVSGAAYEQYF | TGTGCCAGCAGCTTAGTTTCTGGGGCCGCCTACGAGCAGTACTTC
TRBJ2-2 | TRBD1 | - | TRBV5-1 | CASSWGRTGGPDTGELFF | TGCGCCAGCAGCTGGGGGCGGACAGGGGGCCCAGACACCGGGGAGCTGTTTTTT